A single sample is the source of the 12 T cell receptor beta chains below, sequenced in a study of tumor and adjacent non-tumor tissue in lung cancer (dated by TCRdb to 2016 to 2019). Preparation of the library involved multiplex PCR. Sequencing was carried out with an Illumina HiSeq 2500. TCRbeta libraries were constructed through three rounds of nested PCR with primers (Table S4) according to protocols modified from ARM-PCR. TCRdb reran the public reads through fastp at Q25 and MiXCR, keeping productive beta chains. Entries that share a CDR3 protein sequence are merged under the most common genes and DNA. The table for this sample lists some 93,000 distinct CDR3 sequences; around 64% of them were counted only once. Of the sample, around 20% falls within the top ten clones. RNA was extracted from bulk unsorted tissue and checked for quality with a NanoDrop ND-1000 and an Agilent 2100. Material for sequencing was lung tumor tissue. Receptors were obtained from a man aged 60 to 75 with non-small cell lung cancer.

The rearrangement uses TRBV28 and TRBJ1-5; D unclear. Germline loops: CDR1 MDHEN, CDR2 SYDVKM. Trimming shortened V by 3 bases and J by 5 bases, and 17 bases separated the two germline ends. The CDR3 is made up of 16 amino acids. The CDR3 is CASSFSSGVGDQPQHF. The DNA for the CDR3 is TGTGCCAGCAGTTTTTCCTCTGGGGTCGGTGATCAGCCCCAGCATTTT.

The chain links TRBV12-3 or TRBV12-4 to TRBJ2-3; TRBD1 agrees at 7 bases. The CDR3 covers 15 residues. Trimming took 2 bases from V and 4 from J; bases not matched to a gene: 6. This CDR3 reads CASSLILQGADTQYF. In DNA, the CDR3 is TGTGCCAGCAGTTTAATCTTGCAGGGGGCAGATACGCAGTATTTT.

Points on this clonotype: Sequence at one end of the junction differs from germline and may be a read error. The chain links TRBV5-4 to TRBJ2-3; tentatively, D is TRBD2 (6 bases). This CDR3 has 17 residues. CDR1 is SGHNT and CDR2 is YYREEE in the germline V gene (reference sequence). The CDR3 sequence is CVSGFKRGATSTDTQYF. DNA of the CDR3: TGTGTCAGCGGCTTTAAACGCGGGGCCACTAGCACAGATACGCAGTATTTT.

Notes on this clonotype: At one of its ends the junction is not consistent with the germline gene, which may arise from a read error. The chain employs TRBV4-1 and TRBJ2-1; D not certain. CDR1 is MGHRA and CDR2 is YSYEKL in the germline V gene. The CDR3 contains 15 residues. The CDR3 loop reads CASSQRSSSYIEQFF. CDR3 nucleotide sequence: TGCGCCAGCAGCCAGAGGTCCAGCTCCTACATTGAGCAATTCTTC.

This clonotype appeared many times. The CDR3 sequence is CASSLLTGGNSNQPQHF. The DNA of the CDR3 is TGTGCCAGCAGTTTATTGACAGGGGGCAATAGCAATCAGCCCCAGCATTTT. The J gene is TRBJ1-5, the V gene TRBV12-3 or TRBV12-4; 10 bases map to TRBD1. CDR3 length equals 17 residues. The ends lost 2 bases at V and 0 bases at J; junction bases unmatched: 4.

In the case of this clonotype: Lacking the conserved final phenylalanine or tryptophan, this CDR3 likely reflects a read error. V is TRBV6-5 and J is TRBJ1-1; D is unclear. The CDR3 totals 13 residues. CDR1 and CDR2 from the germline V gene are MNHEY and SVGAGI. The CDR3 spells CASSYQMNNEAFL. The CDR3 DNA reads TGTGCCAGCAGTTATCAGATGAACAATGAAGCTTTCCTT.

Comment on this clonotype: Since a much larger clone is just one base distant, this may be a read error. V usage is TRBV10-2 and J usage is TRBJ2-5; D may be TRBD2 (5 bases). Deletions cut 11 bases from V and 4 bases from J, with 17 bases between. The CDR3 consists of 13 residues. Germline V gives CDR1 WSHSY, CDR2 SAAADI. For the CDR3, the DNA is TGCGCCTGCAAAGAGGGTCGGCGAGAGACCCAGTACTTC. Its protein product is CACKEGRRETQYF.

The chain couples TRBV11-2 to TRBJ1-2, with D hard to call. In germline, CDR1 is SGHAT, CDR2 FQNNGV. Trimming stripped 11 bases from V and 8 bases from J, with 21 bases between. The CDR3 loop spans 13 amino acids. The CDR3 coding sequence is TGTGCCTGCAACTTATTGAGGAAAACAGGCTACACCTTC. It yields the protein CACNLLRKTGYTF.

About this clonotype: Sequence at one end of the junction differs from germline and may be a read error. This chain uses TRBV12-5 with TRBJ2-3, with TRBD1 identical over 7 bases. The CDR3 extends over 15 amino acids. CDR1 is LGHNT and CDR2 is FRNRAP in the germline V gene. CDR3 region: CTSGKTGAPGDTQYF. The CDR3 region has the DNA TGTACTAGTGGCAAAACAGGGGCCCCCGGGGATACGCAGTATTTT.

On this clonotype: One end of the junction is discordant with germline, which a read error may explain. The V and J genes are TRBV12-3 or TRBV12-4 and TRBJ2-2; 10 nucleotides line up with TRBD1. The CDR3 spans 14 residues. Here the CDR3 reads CASSPGQGYMELLF. The CDR3 DNA sequence: TGTGCCAGCAGTCCGGGACAGGGGTACATGGAGCTGCTTTTT.

Comments on this clonotype: A much larger clone differs from this one at a single base, so this may be a read error. The chain employs TRBV28 and TRBJ2-2, with D maybe TRBD2 (6 bases). Trimming pared 10 bases from V and 1 base from J, leaving 13 bases between. CDR1 is MDHEN, CDR2 SYDVKM, per germline. The CDR3 loop spans 14 amino acids. The CDR3 nucleotides read TGTGCCACCCGGATTAGCGGGAACACCGGGGAGCTGTTTTTT. Amino acid sequence: CATRISGNTGELFF.

A note on this clonotype: An end of the junction differs from the germline gene, which may be a read error. The chain combines TRBV11-2 with TRBJ1-4; D is undetermined. Germline CDR1 is SGHAT and CDR2 is FQNNGV. This CDR3 contains 13 residues. The CDR3 spells CASSLTNNEKPFF. CDR3 coding DNA: TGTGCCAGCAGCCTTACAAACAATGAAAAACCGTTTTTT.